This T cell receptor beta chain was sequenced in a study of T cell responses to AZD1222 COVID-19 vaccine. There are 13 residues in the CDR3. V lost 8 bases, J lost 5 bases, and 16 bases lay in between. CDR1 is MNHEY and CDR2 is SVGAGI in the germline V gene. Profiled with immunoSEQ multiplex PCR; TCRdb holds only in-frame clones, not every one. The repertoire holds 90,000 to 120,000 clones, with 80% to 90% as singletons. Whole-study results and caveats: Unmutated regions of variants are reportedly targeted by nearly half of spike-specific TCRs. At baseline, seropositivity was found in only five or six AZD1222 recipients. The donor group comprised mostly white British people and more females; the analysis possibly underestimated clonal diversity.

With respect to this clone: Antigen: not known.

This sequence joins TRBV6-5 and TRBJ2-7; the D gene is possibly TRBD1 (5 bases). The receptor was isolated from an adult in good health. Sequencing used peripheral blood, obtained on day 0 of AZD1222 vaccination. CDR3 coding DNA: TGTGCCAGCGGCCTAGAATGGGGCCACGAGCAGTACTTC. This encodes CASGLEWGHEQYF.